The T cell receptor beta chain under discussion was sequenced for a study of blood T cell repertoires in COVID-19 (dated by TCRdb to about 2020). About the full investigation: Collaborator samples came from the United States, Italy and Spain and covered acute and convalescent phases of COVID-19. The repertoires were made available in a free public database intended to serve as a resource for research on the immune response to SARS-CoV-2. The samples were drawn from two sources: the first 160 participants of the ongoing ImmuneRACE study, and over 1,000 subjects contributed by 6 global collaborators. The material from the prospective study consisted of cDNA or gDNA derived from T cells, B-cell-depleted T cells, or PBMCs. Where available, HLA class I and class II types were taken from metadata supplied by the sample provider and were not determined by assay-based typing. A de-identified subject ID, COVID-19 status, age in years and sex were almost always included in the sample metadata. Subjects who had been exposed to COVID-19, were actively infected with it, or had recovered from it provided the deeply sampled blood TCRbeta repertoires that made up the dataset.

Study-level results and caveats: The amount of clinical and demographic metadata varied by source and participant and was provided uncurated.

V is trimmed back by 6 bases and J by 6 bases, and the junction contains 18 bases that no gene match accounts for. The CDR3, cysteine through phenylalanine, is 17 amino acids long. Only the CDR3 DNA is retained, 51 bases long and in frame from the first base. CDR1 and CDR2 are read off the germline V gene as KGHSH and LQKENI. In the case of this clone: Its antigen is currently not known. Base quality data are lacking; no much larger clone is found one base away.

Collaborating institutions collected whole blood in K2EDTA tubes following their own protocols. Collaborator samples were shipped for TCRbeta analysis as frozen whole blood, isolated PBMCs, or DNA extracted from either sample type. TCRbeta CDR3 regions were amplified from genomic DNA using the immunoSEQ Assay, a bias-controlled multiplex PCR. The published analysis was carried out like this. The number of nucleated cells in each sample was estimated from the amplification of reference gene primers within the assay. To quantify the absolute abundance of each unique TCRbeta CDR3 rearrangement, sequence reads were collapsed and filtered. For each sample, productive Simpson clonality was calculated as the square root of Simpson's diversity index over productive rearrangements. As stored in TCRdb, this immuneACCESS dataset retains in-frame rearrangements with V and J assigned. A fraction of the clones does not appear; measured against another copy, unresolved V genes explain less than half of the discrepancy, and the remainder lacks a known reason. The V and J calls and clone size come from that table; D and trimming were worked out from the DNA. This sample comprises 100,000 to 150,000 clones, approximately 81% of them detected only once. Under 1.5% of the sample lies in the top ten.

Material: peripheral blood. The chain is encoded by TRBV18 joined to TRBJ2-3, with 7 bases in between that match TRBD1. The sequence derives from a man in his fifties or sixties with acute or convalescent COVID-19. Read as DNA, the sequence is TGTGCCAGCTCCTCCTGGGACAAAACAGGGGATAAGGATACGCAGTATTTT. It is translated as CASSSWDKTGDKDTQYF.